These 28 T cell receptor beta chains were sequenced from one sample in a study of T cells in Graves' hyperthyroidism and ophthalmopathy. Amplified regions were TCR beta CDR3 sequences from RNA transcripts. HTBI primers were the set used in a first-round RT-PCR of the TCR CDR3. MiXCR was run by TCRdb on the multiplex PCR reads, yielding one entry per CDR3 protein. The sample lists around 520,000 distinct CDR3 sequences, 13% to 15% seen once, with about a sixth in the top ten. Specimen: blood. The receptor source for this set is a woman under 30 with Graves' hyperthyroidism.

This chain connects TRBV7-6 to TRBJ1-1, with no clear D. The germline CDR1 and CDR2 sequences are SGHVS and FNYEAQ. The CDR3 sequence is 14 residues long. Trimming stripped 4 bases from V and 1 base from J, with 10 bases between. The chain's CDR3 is CASSSLWENTEAFF. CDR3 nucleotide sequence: TGTGCCAGCAGCTCCCTTTGGGAGAACACTGAAGCTTTCTTT.

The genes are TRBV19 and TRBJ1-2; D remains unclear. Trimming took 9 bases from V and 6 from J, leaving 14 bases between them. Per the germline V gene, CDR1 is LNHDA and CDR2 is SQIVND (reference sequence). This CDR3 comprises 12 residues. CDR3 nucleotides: TGTGCCAGCCAGTGGGGAGGCGATGGCTACACCTTC. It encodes CASQWGGDGYTF. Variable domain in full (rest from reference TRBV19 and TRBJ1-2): DGGITQSPKYLFRKEGQNVTLSCEQNLNHDAMYWYRQDPGQGLRLIYYSQIVNDFQKGDIAEGYSVSREKKESFPLTVTSAQKNPTAFYLCASQWGGDGYTFGSGTRLTVV.

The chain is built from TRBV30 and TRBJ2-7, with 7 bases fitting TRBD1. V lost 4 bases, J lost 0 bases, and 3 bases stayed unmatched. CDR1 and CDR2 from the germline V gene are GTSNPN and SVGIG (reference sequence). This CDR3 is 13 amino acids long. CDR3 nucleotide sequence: TGTGCCTGGATGACAGGGTCCTCCTACGAGCAGTACTTC. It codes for CAWMTGSSYEQYF. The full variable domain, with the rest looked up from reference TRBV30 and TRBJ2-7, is SQTIHQWPATLVQPVGSPLSLECTVEGTSNPNLYWYRQAAGRGLQLLFYSVGIGQISSEVPQNLSASRPQDRQFILSSKKLLLSDSGFYLCAWMTGSSYEQYFGPGTRLTVT.

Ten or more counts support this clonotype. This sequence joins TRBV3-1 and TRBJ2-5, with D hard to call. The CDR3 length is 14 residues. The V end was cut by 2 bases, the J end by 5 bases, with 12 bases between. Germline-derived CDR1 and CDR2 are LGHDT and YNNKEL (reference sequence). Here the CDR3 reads CASSQHGSAETQYF. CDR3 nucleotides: TGTGCCAGCAGCCAACATGGCAGCGCGGAGACCCAGTACTTC.

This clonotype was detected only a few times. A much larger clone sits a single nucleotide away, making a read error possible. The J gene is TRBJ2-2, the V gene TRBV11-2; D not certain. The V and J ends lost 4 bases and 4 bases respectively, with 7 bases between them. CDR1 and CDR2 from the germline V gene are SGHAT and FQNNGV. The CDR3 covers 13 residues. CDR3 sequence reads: CASSSSSTGELFF. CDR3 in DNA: TGTGCCAGCAGCTCATCAAGCACCGGGGAGCTGTTTTTT. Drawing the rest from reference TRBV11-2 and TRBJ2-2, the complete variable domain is EAGVAQSPRYKIIEKRQSVAFWCNPISGHATLYWYQQILGQGPKLLIQFQNNGVVDDSQLPKDRFSAERLKGVDSTLKIQPAKLEDSAVYLCASSSSSTGELFFGEGSRLTVL.

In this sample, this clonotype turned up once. CDR3 protein: CATSGGGAYEQYF. CDR3 nucleotides: TGTGCCACCAGTGGTGGAGGGGCCTACGAGCAGTACTTC. The chain uses TRBV24-1 and TRBJ2-7; TRBD2 might be the D (6 bases). V dropped 5 bases and J dropped 2 bases, with 9 bases sitting between them. The CDR3 is 13 residues long. Germline V CDR1 and CDR2: KGHDR, SFDVKD.

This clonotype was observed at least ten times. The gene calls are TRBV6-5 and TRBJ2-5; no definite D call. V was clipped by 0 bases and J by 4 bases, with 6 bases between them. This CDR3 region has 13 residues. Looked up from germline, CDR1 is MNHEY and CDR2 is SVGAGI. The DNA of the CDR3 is TGTGCCAGCAGTTACTCGATTGGAGAGACCCAGTACTTC. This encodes CASSYSIGETQYF.

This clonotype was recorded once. The CDR3 loop reads CASSYTLTQNTEAFF. Written as DNA, the CDR3 is TGTGCCAGCAGTTACACCCTAACCCAGAACACTGAAGCTTTCTTT. The chain couples TRBV6-2 or TRBV6-3 to TRBJ1-1; D remains ambiguous. The ends were cut back, 2 bases at V and 1 base at J, with 11 bases in the middle. Per germline, CDR1 MNHEY and CDR2 SVGEGT. The CDR3 totals 15 residues.

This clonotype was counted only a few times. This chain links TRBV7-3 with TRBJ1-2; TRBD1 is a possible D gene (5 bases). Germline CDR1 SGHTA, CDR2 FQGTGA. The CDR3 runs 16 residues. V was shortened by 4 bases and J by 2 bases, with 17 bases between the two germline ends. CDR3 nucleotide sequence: TGTGCCAGCAGCTCTCATGGAGGGGTGGGAAACTATGGCTACACCTTC. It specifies CASSSHGGVGNYGYTF.

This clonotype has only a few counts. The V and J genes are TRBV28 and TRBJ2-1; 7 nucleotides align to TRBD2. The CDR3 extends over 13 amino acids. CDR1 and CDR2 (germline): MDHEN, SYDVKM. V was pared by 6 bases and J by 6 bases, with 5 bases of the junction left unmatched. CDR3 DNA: TGTGCCAGCAGCGGGGGAGGGCCCAATGAGCAGTTCTTC. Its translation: CASSGGGPNEQFF.

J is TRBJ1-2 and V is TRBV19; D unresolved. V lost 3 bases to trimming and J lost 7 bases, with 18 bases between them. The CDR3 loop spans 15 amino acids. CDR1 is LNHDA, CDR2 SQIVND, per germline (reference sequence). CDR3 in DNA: TGTGCCAGTAGTATCCCAGAGGCTGGCTCCCCTGGCTACACCTTC. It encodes CASSIPEAGSPGYTF.

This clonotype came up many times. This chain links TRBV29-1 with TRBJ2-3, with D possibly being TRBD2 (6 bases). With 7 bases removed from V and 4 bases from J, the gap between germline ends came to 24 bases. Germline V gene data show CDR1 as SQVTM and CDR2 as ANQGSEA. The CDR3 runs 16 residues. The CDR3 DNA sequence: TGCAGCGCTGGGGAGACTAGTCGGATCGTCGCAGATACGCAGTATTTT. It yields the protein CSAGETSRIVADTQYF.

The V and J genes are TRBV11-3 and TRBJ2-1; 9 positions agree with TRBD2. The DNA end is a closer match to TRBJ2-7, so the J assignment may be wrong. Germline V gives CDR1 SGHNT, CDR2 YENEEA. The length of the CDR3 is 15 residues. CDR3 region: CASSLKAGGNNEQYV. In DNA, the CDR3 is TGTGCCAGCAGCTTAAAAGCGGGAGGCAACAATGAGCAGTACGTC.

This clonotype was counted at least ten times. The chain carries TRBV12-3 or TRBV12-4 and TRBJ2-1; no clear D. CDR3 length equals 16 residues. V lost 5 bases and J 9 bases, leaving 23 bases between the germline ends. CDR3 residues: CASSDRAHLVRGEQFF. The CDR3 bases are TGTGCCAGCAGTGATAGGGCACACTTAGTTCGCGGTGAGCAGTTCTTC.

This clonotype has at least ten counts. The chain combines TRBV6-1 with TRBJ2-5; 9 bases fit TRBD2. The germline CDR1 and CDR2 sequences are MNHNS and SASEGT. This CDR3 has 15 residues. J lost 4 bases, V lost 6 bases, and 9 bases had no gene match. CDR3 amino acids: CASSAGTAGGETQYF. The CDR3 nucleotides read TGTGCCAGCAGCGCGGGGACAGCGGGAGGAGAGACCCAGTACTTC.

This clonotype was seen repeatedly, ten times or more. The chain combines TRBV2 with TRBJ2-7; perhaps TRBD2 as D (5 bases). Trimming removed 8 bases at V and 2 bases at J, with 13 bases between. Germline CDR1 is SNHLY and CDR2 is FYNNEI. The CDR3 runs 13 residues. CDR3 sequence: CASFSGSTYEQYV. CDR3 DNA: TGTGCCAGCTTTTCGGGGAGTACCTACGAGCAGTACGTC.

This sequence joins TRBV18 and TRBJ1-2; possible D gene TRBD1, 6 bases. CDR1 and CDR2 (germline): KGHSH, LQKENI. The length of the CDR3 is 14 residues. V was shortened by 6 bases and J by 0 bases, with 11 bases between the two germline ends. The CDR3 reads CASSAGTTNYGYTF. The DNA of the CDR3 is TGTGCCAGCTCGGCCGGGACAACTAACTATGGCTACACCTTC.

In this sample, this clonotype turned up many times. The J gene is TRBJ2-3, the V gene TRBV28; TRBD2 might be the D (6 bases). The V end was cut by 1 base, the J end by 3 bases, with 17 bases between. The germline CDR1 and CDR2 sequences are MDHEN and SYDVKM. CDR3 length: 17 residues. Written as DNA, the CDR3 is TGTGCCAGCAGTTTATCCGGACTCGGGGGTGGGACAGATACGCAGTATTTT. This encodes CASSLSGLGGGTDTQYF.

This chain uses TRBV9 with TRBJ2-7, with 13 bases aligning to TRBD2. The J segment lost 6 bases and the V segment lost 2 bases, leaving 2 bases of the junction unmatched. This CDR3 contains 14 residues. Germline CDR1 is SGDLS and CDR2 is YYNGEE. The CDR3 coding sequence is TGTGCCAGCAGCGTGCGGACTAGCGGGAGCGAGCAGTACGTC. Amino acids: CASSVRTSGSEQYV.

The CDR3 spells CASSSQGYYEQYF. For the CDR3, the DNA is TGCGCCAGCAGCTCACAGGGTTACTACGAGCAGTACTTC. The rearrangement joins TRBV5-1 to TRBJ2-7, with D possibly matching TRBD1 (6 bases). CDR1 is SGHRS, CDR2 YFSETQ, per germline. CDR3 size: 13 residues. V lost 3 bases, J lost 3 bases, and 10 bases lay in between. Full variable domain (missing parts from reference TRBV5-1 and TRBJ2-7): KAGVTQTPRYLIKTRGQQVTLSCSPISGHRSVSWYQQTPGQGLQFLFEYFSETQRNKGNFPGRFSGRQFSNSRSEMNVSTLELGDSALYLCASSSQGYYEQYFGPGTRLTVT.

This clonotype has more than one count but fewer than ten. CDR3 DNA: TGTGCCAGCAGCGTAGCCTCATCGGGAGCAGTCTCTGGAAACACCATATATTTT. Translation: CASSVASSGAVSGNTIYF. The gene calls are TRBV9 and TRBJ1-3; no definite D call. The CDR3 is 18 residues long. The V and J ends lost 0 bases and 0 bases respectively, with 16 bases between them. Germline V lookup: CDR1 SGDLS, CDR2 YYNGEE.

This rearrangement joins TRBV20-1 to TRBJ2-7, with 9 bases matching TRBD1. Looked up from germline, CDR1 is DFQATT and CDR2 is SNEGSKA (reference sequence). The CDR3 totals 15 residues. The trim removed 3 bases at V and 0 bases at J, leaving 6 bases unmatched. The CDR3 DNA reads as TGCAGTGCTAGTAGTGGACAGGGGAGCTCCTACGAGCAGTACTTC. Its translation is CSASSGQGSSYEQYF.

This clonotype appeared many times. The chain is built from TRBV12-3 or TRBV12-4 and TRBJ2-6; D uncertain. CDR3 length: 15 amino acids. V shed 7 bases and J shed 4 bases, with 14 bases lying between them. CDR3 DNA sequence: TGTGCCAGCACCCCCCGGGTGGCGGGGGCCAACGTCCTGACTTTC. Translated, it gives CASTPRVAGANVLTF.

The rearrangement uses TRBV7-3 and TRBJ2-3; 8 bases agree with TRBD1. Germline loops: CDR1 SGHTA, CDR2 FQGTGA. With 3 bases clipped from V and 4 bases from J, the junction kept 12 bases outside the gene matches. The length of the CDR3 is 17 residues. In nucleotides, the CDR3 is TGTGCCAGCAGCTTTGGACAGGGTGGGTTCCGGCCAGATACGCAGTATTTT. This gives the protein CASSFGQGGFRPDTQYF.

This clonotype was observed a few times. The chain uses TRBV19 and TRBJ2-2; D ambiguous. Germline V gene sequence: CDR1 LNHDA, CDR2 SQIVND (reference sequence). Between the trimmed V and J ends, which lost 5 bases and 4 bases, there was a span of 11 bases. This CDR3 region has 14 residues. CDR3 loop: CASSPRRITGELFF. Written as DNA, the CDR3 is TGTGCCAGTAGTCCCCGACGGATCACCGGGGAGCTGTTTTTT. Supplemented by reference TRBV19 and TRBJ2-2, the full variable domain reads DGGITQSPKYLFRKEGQNVTLSCEQNLNHDAMYWYRQDPGQGLRLIYYSQIVNDFQKGDIAEGYSVSREKKESFPLTVTSAQKNPTAFYLCASSPRRITGELFFGEGSRLTVL.

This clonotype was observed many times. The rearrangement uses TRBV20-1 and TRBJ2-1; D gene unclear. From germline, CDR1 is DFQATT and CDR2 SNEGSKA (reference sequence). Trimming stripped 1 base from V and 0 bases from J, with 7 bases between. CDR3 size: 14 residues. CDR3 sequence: CSARVPSSYNEQFF. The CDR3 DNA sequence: TGCAGTGCTAGAGTCCCGAGCTCCTACAATGAGCAGTTCTTC.

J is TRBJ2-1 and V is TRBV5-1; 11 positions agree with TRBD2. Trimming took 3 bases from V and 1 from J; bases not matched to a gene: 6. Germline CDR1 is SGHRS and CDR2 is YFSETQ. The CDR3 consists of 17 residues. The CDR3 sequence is CASSSKLAGDSYNEQFF. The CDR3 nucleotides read TGCGCCAGCAGCTCTAAACTAGCGGGAGATTCCTACAATGAGCAGTTCTTC.

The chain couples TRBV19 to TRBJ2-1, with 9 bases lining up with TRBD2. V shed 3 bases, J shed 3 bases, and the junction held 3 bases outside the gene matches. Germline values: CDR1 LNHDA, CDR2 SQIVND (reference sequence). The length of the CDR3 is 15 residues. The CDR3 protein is CASSILAGLYNEQFF. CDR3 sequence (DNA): TGTGCCAGTAGTATCCTAGCGGGACTCTACAATGAGCAGTTCTTC.